This T cell receptor beta chain was profiled in a study of blood T cells in healthy people across ages. Germline loops: CDR1 MGHDK, CDR2 SYGVNS. The CDR3 length is 16 residues. Only one count was recorded for this clonotype. Its matching antigen is unknown. The study's findings and limits: With age, beta diversity per million T cells declined roughly linearly, significantly by about 40. Long-lived and aged donors differed, with more naive CD4+ cells and higher diversity in the long-lived. The study found TCR beta diversity correlated strongly with naive T cell percentage.

PCR was performed a second time for about 7 to 12 cycles using a sample-barcoded 5' primer and a J-beta primer mix. TCRdb used MiXCR to reprocess the 5' RACE reads, holding one entry per CDR3 protein. Among 790,000 or so distinct CDR3 sequences listed, about 56% were seen once. This receptor was identified in a man between 35 and 55 years old in good health. The sequenced sample consisted of blood. The J gene is TRBJ2-1, the V gene TRBV25-1, with 8 positions matching TRBD1. The assigned J gene may be wrong: the sequence end matches TRBJ2-7 better. The DNA of the CDR3 is TGTGCCAGCAGTCCGACAGGGGTGGCCTCCTACAATGAGCAGTACTTC. Amino acid sequence: CASSPTGVASYNEQYF.